This T cell receptor (beta chain) was recovered during a study of blood T cell repertoires in COVID-19. Study details: In each case, the material was cDNA or gDNA derived from T cells, B-cell-depleted T cells, or PBMCs.

Assay: immunoSEQ multiplex PCR; the TCRdb copy retains only in-frame clones and omits some. Here the sample spans some 180,000 clones, about three quarters being singletons. As concerns this clone: Other DNA sequences in the same sample also yield this CDR3.

CDR1 and CDR2 from the germline V gene are LNHDA and SQIVND (reference sequence). Germline trimming cut 3 bases from V and 4 bases from J; bases unmatched to any gene: 5. This CDR3 is built from 15 residues. The sample was peripheral blood. V is TRBV19 and J is TRBJ2-5; 10 bases fit TRBD1. The receptor comes from a woman aged 50 to 60 with active or convalescent COVID-19. The CDR3 is CASSIGDRGRETQYF. In DNA form, the CDR3 reads TGTGCCAGTAGTATCGGGGACAGGGGACGAGAGACCCAGTACTTC. The whole variable domain, remainder taken from reference TRBV19 and TRBJ2-5, is DGGITQSPKYLFRKEGQNVTLSCEQNLNHDAMYWYRQDPGQGLRLIYYSQIVNDFQKGDIAEGYSVSREKKESFPLTVTSAQKNPTAFYLCASSIGDRGRETQYFGPGTRLLVL.